This T cell receptor beta chain was sequenced in a study of CD8 T cells in Susac syndrome (dated 2019 in TCRdb). Regarding the study in general: The study used repertoire sequencing to test whether antigen drove CD8+ T cell activation and differentiation in Susac syndrome. The clonality of the CD8+ T cell repertoire was compared across approximately 12 healthy donors, about 14 Susac syndrome patients and around 16 multiple sclerosis patients. Results the study describes overall, beyond this receptor: The TCR sequencing and HLA analysis was acknowledged to have included a relatively small number of individuals.

RNA was extracted using the RNeasy kit, and roughly 0.45 to 1 ug of the RNA was reverse transcribed with random hexamers. The immunoSEQ multiplex PCR assay, which covers 54 Vbeta and 13 Jbeta segments, was used to amplify TCR beta CDR3 regions. To correct PCR amplification bias, a synthetic template baseline was used for both primer optimization and computational correction. As for the authors' bioinformatics: Reads were annotated to V, D and J genes according to IMGT and were analyzed with immunoSEQ Analyzer, with only productive sequences retained. Clonality was computed as one minus Shannon entropy normalized by log2 of the number of productive unique sequences. For each patient and control, public and private clones were evaluated among the 100 most prevalent clones. Clones were defined as Susac-specific when absent from the healthy and MS cohorts, from some 1,100 published viral clones and from other ImmuneACCESS disease sequences. TCRdb reworked the public reads: Q25 trimming with fastp, MiXCR clone assembly, productive beta chains retained. Each entry merges the rows of one CDR3 protein and shows their most common DNA and genes. TCRdb's processing, not the study's, gives the V and J calls here. Across this sample there are 60,000 to 75,000 distinct CDR3 sequences, with 95% seen only once. The ten biggest clones cover roughly 0.22% of the sample.

CDR1 LNHDA and CDR2 SQIVND are derived from the germline V gene (reference sequence). Clipping removes 8 bases from V and 3 bases from J, with 9 as the unmatched junction base count. The CDR3 runs 14 residues from the cysteine to the phenylalanine. The retained sequence is limited to the CDR3, 42 bases, with the frame set at the first base. High-throughput TCR beta sequencing profiled peripheral blood CD8+ and CD4+ T cells from healthy donors, Susac syndrome patients and multiple sclerosis patients. The healthy donors served as controls matched for age and sex. Bulk CD8+ and CD4+ T cells were purified by magnetic negative isolation, whereas CD8+ TEMRA cells were enriched by FACS. Blood was drawn into EDTA tubes, processed within 24 hours, and PBMCs were isolated by density gradient centrifugation. PBMCs destined for TCR sequencing were cryopreserved in liquid nitrogen and later thawed in a 37 °C water bath. The sorted or isolated CD4+, CD8+ and CD8+ TEMRA cells had a purity of 90% or higher.

This clonotype was counted once. Its recognized antigen is unknown. Base qualities are not at hand, and no much larger clone is one base apart. One read alone makes for weak evidence. Sample: CD8+ T cells from PBMCs. The sequence joins TRBV19 to TRBJ1-2; the junction holds 7 bases that match TRBD1. The sequence was obtained from a human donor in good health. The CDR3 reads as follows: CASCGTGDYYGYTF. The nucleotide sequence reads as follows: TGTGCCAGTTGTGGTACAGGGGATTACTATGGCTACACCTTC.